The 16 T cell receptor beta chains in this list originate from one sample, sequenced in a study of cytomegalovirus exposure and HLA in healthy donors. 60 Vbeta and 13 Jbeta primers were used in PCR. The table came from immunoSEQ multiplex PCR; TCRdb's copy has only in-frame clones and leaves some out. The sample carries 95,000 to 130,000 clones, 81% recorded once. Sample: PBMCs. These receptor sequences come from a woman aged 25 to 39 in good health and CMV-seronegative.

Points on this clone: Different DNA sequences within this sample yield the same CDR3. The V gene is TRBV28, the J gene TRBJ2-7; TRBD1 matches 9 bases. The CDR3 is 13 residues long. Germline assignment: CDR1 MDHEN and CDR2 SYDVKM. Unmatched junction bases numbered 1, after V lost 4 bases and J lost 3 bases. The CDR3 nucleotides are TGTGCCAGCAGTTCGGGACAGGGCTACGAGCAGTACTTC. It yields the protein CASSSGQGYEQYF. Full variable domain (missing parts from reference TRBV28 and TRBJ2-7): DVKVTQSSRYLVKRTGEKVFLECVQDMDHENMFWYRQDPGLGLRLIYFSYDVKMKEKGDIPEGYSVSREKKERFSLILESASTNQTSMYLCASSSGQGYEQYFGPGTRLTVT.

CDR3: CASSQVKGQGYGYTF. The CDR3 region has the DNA TGCGCCAGCAGCCAAGTGAAGGGCCAGGGCTATGGCTACACCTTC. This chain links TRBV4-1 with TRBJ1-2; D possibly corresponds to TRBD1 (5 bases). Trimming pared 1 base from V and 4 bases from J, leaving 13 bases between. Germline CDR1 MGHRA, CDR2 YSYEKL. CDR3 size: 15 residues.

The CDR3 DNA follows: TGTGCCAGCAGTTTCATACAGGGGGCCTACTACGAGCAGTACTTC. Protein sequence: CASSFIQGAYYEQYF. The V call is TRBV28, the J call TRBJ2-7; 9 bases match TRBD1. Trimming cost V 3 bases and J 3 bases; bases outside gene matches: 6. CDR3 length: 15 residues. The V gene's germline CDR1 is MDHEN and CDR2 SYDVKM.

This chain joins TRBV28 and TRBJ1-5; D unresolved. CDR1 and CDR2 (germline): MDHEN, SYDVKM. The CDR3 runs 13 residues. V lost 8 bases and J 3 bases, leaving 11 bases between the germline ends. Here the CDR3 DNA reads TGTGCCAGCTCCCGGGGAAACAATCAGCCCCAGCATTTT. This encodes CASSRGNNQPQHF.

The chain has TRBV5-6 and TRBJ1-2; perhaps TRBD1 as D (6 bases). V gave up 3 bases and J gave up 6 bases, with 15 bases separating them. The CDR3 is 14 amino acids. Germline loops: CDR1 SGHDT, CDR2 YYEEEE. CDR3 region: CASSSGFGGNGYTF. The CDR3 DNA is TGTGCCAGCAGCTCTGGGTTTGGGGGCAATGGCTACACCTTC.

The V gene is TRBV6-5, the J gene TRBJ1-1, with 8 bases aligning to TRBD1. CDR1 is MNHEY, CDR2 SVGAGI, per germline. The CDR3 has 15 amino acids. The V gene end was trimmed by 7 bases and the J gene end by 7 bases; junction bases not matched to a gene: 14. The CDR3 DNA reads TGTGCCAGCAAAGCCCTTCTGACAGGGGTCGGTGAAGCTTTCTTT. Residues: CASKALLTGVGEAFF.

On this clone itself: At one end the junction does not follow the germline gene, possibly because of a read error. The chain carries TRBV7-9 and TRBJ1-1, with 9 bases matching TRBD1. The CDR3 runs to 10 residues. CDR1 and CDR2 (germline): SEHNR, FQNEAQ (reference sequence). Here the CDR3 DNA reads TGTTCCAGCAGGCGTGGACAGGGGTTGTTT. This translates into CSSRRGQGLF.

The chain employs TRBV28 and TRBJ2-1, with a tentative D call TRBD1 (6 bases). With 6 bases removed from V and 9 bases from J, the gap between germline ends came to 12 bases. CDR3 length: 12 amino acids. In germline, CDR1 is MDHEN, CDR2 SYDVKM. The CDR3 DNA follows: TGTGCCAGCAGCCACAGGGTCGGTGAGCAGTTCTTC. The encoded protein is CASSHRVGEQFF.

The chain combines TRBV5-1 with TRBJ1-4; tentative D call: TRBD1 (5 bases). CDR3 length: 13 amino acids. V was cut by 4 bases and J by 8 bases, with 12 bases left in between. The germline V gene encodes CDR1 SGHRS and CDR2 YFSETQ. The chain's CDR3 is CASSPAGDEKLFF. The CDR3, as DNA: TGCGCCAGCAGCCCAGCGGGGGACGAAAAACTGTTTTTT.

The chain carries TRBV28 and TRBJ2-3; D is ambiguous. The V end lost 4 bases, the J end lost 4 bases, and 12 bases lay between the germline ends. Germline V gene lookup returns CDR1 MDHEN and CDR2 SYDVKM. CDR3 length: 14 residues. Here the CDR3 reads CASSSPGRPDTQYF. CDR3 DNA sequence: TGTGCCAGCAGTTCCCCGGGTAGGCCAGATACGCAGTATTTT.

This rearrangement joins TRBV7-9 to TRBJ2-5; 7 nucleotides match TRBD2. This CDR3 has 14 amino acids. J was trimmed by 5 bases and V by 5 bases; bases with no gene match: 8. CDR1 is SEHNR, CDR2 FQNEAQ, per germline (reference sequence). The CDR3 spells CASSTERGGETQYF. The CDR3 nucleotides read TGTGCCAGCAGCACCGAGCGGGGCGGGGAGACCCAGTACTTC. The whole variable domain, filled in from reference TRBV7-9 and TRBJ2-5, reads DTGVSQNPRHKITKRGQNVTFRCDPISEHNRLYWYRQTLGQGPEFLTYFQNEAQLEKSRLLSDRFSAERPKGSFSTLEIQRTEQGDSAMYLCASSTERGGETQYFGPGTRLLVL.

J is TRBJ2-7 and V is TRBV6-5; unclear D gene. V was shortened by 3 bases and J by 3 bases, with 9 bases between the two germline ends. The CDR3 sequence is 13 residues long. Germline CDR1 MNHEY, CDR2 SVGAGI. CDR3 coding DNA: TGTGCCAGCAGTTATTCGGCAGGCTACGAGCAGTACTTC. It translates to CASSYSAGYEQYF.

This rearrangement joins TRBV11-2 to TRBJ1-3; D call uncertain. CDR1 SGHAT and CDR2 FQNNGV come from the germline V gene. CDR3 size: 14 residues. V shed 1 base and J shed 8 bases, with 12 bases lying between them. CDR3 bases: TGTGCCAGCAGCTTAGGGCCTCCCCCTCACACCATATATTTT. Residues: CASSLGPPPHTIYF.

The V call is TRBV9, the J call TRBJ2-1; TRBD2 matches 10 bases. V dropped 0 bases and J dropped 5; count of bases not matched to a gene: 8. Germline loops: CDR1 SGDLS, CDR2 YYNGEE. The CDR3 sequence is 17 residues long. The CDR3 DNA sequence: TGTGCCAGCAGCGTAGTCTCTAGCGGGAGAATCAACAATGAGCAGTTCTTC. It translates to CASSVVSSGRINNEQFF.

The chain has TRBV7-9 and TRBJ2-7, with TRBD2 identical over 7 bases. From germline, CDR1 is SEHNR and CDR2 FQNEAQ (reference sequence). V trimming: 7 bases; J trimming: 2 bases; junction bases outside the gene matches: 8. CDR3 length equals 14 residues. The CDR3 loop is CASTPGTNPYEQYF. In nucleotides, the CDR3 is TGTGCCAGCACCCCCGGGACTAACCCCTACGAGCAGTACTTC.

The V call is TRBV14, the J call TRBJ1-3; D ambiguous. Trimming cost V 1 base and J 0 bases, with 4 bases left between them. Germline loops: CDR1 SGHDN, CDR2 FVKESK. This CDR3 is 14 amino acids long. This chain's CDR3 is CASSQGHSGNTIYF. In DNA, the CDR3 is TGTGCCAGCAGCCAAGGTCACTCTGGAAACACCATATATTTT.